This T cell receptor beta chain was documented in a study of T cell repertoires in aging, cancer and after chemotherapy. Overall study findings and caveats: Median generation probability rose over the chemotherapy interval in each cancer cohort, suggesting rebound thymic output.

TRB rearrangements spanning V, D and J were amplified using mixed TRB-A/B primers. TCRdb re-analysed the multiplex PCR reads in MiXCR, keeping a single row per CDR3 protein. This table holds around 13,000 distinct CDR3 sequences, 21% found once. V was clipped by 3 bases and J by 0 bases; unmatched bases: 1. The CDR3 consists of 15 residues. Germline V gene data show CDR1 as SGHVS and CDR2 as FNYEAQ. Peripheral blood genomic DNA, not sorted cells or RNA, was the template. This clonotype ranks as medium-sized (0.01 to 0.1%). What it binds is unknown. Sequenced input: blood. This TCR was sampled from a human donor in good health. The chain uses TRBV7-6 and TRBJ2-2; 7 bases agree with TRBD1. The CDR3: CASSFGTANTGELFF. In nucleotides, the CDR3 is TGTGCCAGCAGCTTCGGGACAGCGAACACCGGGGAGCTGTTTTTT.